This T cell receptor beta chain comes out of a study of cytomegalovirus exposure and HLA in healthy donors. A remark on this clone: Its specificity is not known.

A multiplex PCR was run with 60 Vbeta primers and 13 Jbeta primers. Study processing details: A later analysis counted approximately 80 million unique TCR beta chains, around 10 million shared. Assay: immunoSEQ multiplex PCR; the TCRdb copy retains only in-frame clones and omits some. That table is the source of V, J and clone size, and D and trimming were worked out from the DNA. The table includes under 130,000 clones, approximately 81% detected once. Points from the study as a whole: Apparent HLA restriction characterized most CMV-associated TCR beta chains in a later analysis. For cytomegalovirus status, the classifier reportedly gave diagnoses with high specificity and sensitivity.

Participants comprised healthy donors of bone marrow. From germline, CDR1 is SNHLY and CDR2 FYNNEI. V was clipped by 6 bases and J by 3 bases, with 17 bases between them. There are 15 residues in the CDR3. The chain has TRBV2 and TRBJ1-1, with D perhaps TRBD1 (5 bases). The material sequenced was PBMCs. The receptor's source is a man aged 30 to 45 in good health and CMV-seronegative. The CDR3 coding sequence is TGTGCCAGCAGCTCCGCGGGGGGAGACGACACTGAAGCTTTCTTT. Translating gives CASSSAGGDDTEAFF.